These T cell receptor beta chains were read from a single sample in a study of cytomegalovirus exposure and HLA in healthy donors. The table came from immunoSEQ multiplex PCR; TCRdb's copy has only in-frame clones and leaves some out. The repertoire holds roughly 130,000 clones, with roughly 80% as singletons. Sequenced input: PBMCs. The receptors were sampled from a man aged 35-49 years in good health and CMV-seronegative. The CDR3 runs from the conserved cysteine through the conserved F or W. The order of the fields is J gene, clone size, V gene, CDR3 protein. Size is stated for part of the rows, as once, few or many counts, or as a class when the clone is expanded.

>TRBJ2-2|few|TRBV7-9
CASSSRGVGELFF
>TRBJ2-7|-|TRBV20-1
CSAGTSYEQYF
>TRBJ1-2|once|TRBV7-9
CASSLDGANYGYTF
>TRBJ2-5|-|TRBV7-2
CASSPNWGGGAGETQYF
>TRBJ2-2|-|TRBV5-1
CASSLAESRGELFF
>TRBJ1-3|-|TRBV5-6
CASSLNGLGGGNTIYF
>TRBJ1-2|-|TRBV27
CASRATGILGYTF
>TRBJ2-1|-|TRBV19
CASSMTSGTNEQFF
>TRBJ1-5|few|TRBV6-1
CASIWTGDSNQPQHF
>TRBJ2-6|-|TRBV7-9
CASSPGTATSYSGANVLTF
>TRBJ2-3|-|TRBV6-5
CASRITVTTDTQYF
>TRBJ2-5|-|TRBV10-3
CAIKLAGEETQYF
>TRBJ2-3|-|TRBV29-1
CSVESNEADTQYF
>TRBJ1-6|-|TRBV28
CASNTPGVNSPLHF
>TRBJ2-5|-|TRBV11-2
CASSRGLTAGGIQETQYF
>TRBJ1-5|-|TRBV18
CASSPVADQPQHF
>TRBJ1-5|-|TRBV7-9
CASSLPGVSNQPQHF
>TRBJ1-2|-|TRBV6-5
CASSYSAGYGYTF
>TRBJ1-6|-|TRBV7-2
CASTGQGSTSPLHF
>TRBJ2-7|-|TRBV5-1
CASSLGEGGVLYEQYF
>TRBJ1-1|-|TRBV27
CASSFRGGTEAFF
>TRBJ1-1|-|TRBV30
CAWSVQVSSTEAFF
>TRBJ1-1|-|TRBV6-1
CASSVSLRTHSVAFF
>TRBJ2-1|-|TRBV27
CASRTDRADEQFF
>TRBJ2-5|-|TRBV7-9
CASSSDREDRAQETQYF
>TRBJ2-1|-|TRBV28
CASGTAYNEQFF
>TRBJ2-1|-|TRBV6-1
CASSEADGGGTYNLEFF
>TRBJ2-5|-|TRBV2
CASRSTGFIETQYF
>TRBJ2-5|-|TRBV7-8
CASSLVGGWGETQYF
>TRBJ2-2|few|TRBV21-1
CASSKDAASTGELFF
>TRBJ2-7|-|TRBV18
CASSTGQSATFEQYF
>TRBJ1-2|-|TRBV18
CASSPETGGGYGYTF
>TRBJ1-2|-|TRBV4-1
CASSQQTGPLGVSTF
>TRBJ1-1|-|TRBV5-1
CASSTDPLETEAFF
>TRBJ2-7|few|TRBV28
CASRQFGSGGFSEQYF
>TRBJ2-1|-|TRBV6-5
CASSYSIQGENEQFF
>TRBJ2-7|-|TRBV5-5
CASSTQTSGRTYEQYF
>TRBJ2-7|-|TRBV7-2
CASSQTAGPYEQYF
>TRBJ1-1|few|TRBV28
CASSVVGTEAFF
>TRBJ2-2|-|TRBV5-1
CASSFGDRGSGELFF
>TRBJ1-2|-|TRBV6-6
CASSQGDYGYTF
>TRBJ2-7|-|TRBV18
CASSPLGFGDEQYF
>TRBJ1-2|-|TRBV5-6
CASLLQGGSRHYGYTF
>TRBJ1-5|-|TRBV28
CASSLLGRNSNQPQHF
>TRBJ2-7|-|TRBV6-5
CASSYSSGTSYEQYF
>TRBJ2-7|few|TRBV7-2
CASSSTGATVGYEQYF
>TRBJ2-7|-|TRBV6-5
CASSYSRDLIYEQYF
>TRBJ2-3|-|TRBV7-2
CASSLAQGYGTDTQYF
>TRBJ1-1|few|TRBV29-1
CSVGETGTEAFF
>TRBJ2-3|-|TRBV9
CASSAGGGMEDTQYF
>TRBJ1-3|-|TRBV30
CAWDRGGNTIYF
>TRBJ2-3|-|TRBV5-4
CASRSSRGTDTQYF
>TRBJ1-1|once|TRBV5-1
CASSWLGSTEAFF
>TRBJ2-3|-|TRBV25-1
CASTQAGVSDTQYF
>TRBJ2-3|-|TRBV20-1
CSARSGNTQYF
>TRBJ2-3|few|TRBV19
CASSTSGLAGTQYF
>TRBJ1-1|few|TRBV19
CASSPGTGVSEAFF
>TRBJ2-1|-|TRBV7-2
CASSFSGLAEQFF
>TRBJ2-1|once|TRBV10-3
CATQRGANNEQFF
>TRBJ2-3|once|TRBV9
CASSAREIGLDTQYF